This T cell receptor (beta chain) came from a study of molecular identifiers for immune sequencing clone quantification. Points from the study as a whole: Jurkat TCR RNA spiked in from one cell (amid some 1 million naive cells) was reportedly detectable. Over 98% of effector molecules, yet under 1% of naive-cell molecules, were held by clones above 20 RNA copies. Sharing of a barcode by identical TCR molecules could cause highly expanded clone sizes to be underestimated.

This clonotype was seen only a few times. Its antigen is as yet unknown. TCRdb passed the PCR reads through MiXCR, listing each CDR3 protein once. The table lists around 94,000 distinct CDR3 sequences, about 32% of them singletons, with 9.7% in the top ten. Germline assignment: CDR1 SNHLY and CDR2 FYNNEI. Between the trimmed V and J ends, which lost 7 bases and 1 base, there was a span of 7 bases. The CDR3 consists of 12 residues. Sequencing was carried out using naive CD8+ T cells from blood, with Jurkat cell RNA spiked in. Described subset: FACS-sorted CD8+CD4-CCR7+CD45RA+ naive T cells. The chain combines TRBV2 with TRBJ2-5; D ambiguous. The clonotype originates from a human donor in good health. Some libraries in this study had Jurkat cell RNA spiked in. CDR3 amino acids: CASNPSQETQYF. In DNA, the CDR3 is TGTGCCAGCAATCCAAGCCAAGAGACCCAGTACTTC.